The T cell receptor beta chain under discussion was sequenced for a study of cytotoxic CD8 clonotypes in ibrutinib-treated CLL. Study-level background: Of a cohort that held roughly eleven relapsed/refractory and fewer than 16 treatment-naive patients, about 18 were IGHV unmutated.

The CDR3 is 12 amino acids. The V gene's germline CDR1 is SEHNR and CDR2 FQNEAQ (reference sequence). Trimming left V 3 bases short and J 7 bases short, with 9 bases between. Data came from immunoSEQ multiplex PCR; TCRdb stores just in-frame clones and leaves some out. The sample includes tens of thousands of clones, approximately 87% of them seen just once. Study-wide findings and caveats: Public clonotypes occurred uncommonly; on treatment, they contracted or remained stable.

For this clone: The antigen is not known.

Material: PBMCs, obtained after 24 months of ibrutinib treatment. The source is a human donor with chronic lymphocytic leukemia. The rearrangement links TRBV7-9 to TRBJ2-5; D not resolved. The CDR3 loop is CASSFPVGTQYF. Here the CDR3 DNA reads TGTGCCAGCAGCTTCCCGGTGGGGACCCAGTACTTC.